This TCR beta chain stems from a study of Graves' ophthalmopathy and Graves' hyperthyroidism. Of note for this clonotype: Antigen specificity is unknown.

The CDR3 loop spans 16 amino acids. Germline CDR1 is SGHRS and CDR2 is YFSETQ. The V and J ends lost 3 bases and 5 bases respectively, with 17 bases between them. RNA served as the template for amplifying TCR beta CDR3 regions. The library came from an HTBI-primed first-round RT-PCR and a second-round multiplex PCR. TCRdb passed the multiplex PCR reads through MiXCR, listing each CDR3 protein once. Of over 650,000 distinct CDR3 sequences in the sample, approximately 39% were seen once. Study-wide results and limits: In separating ophthalmopathy from stable hyperthyroidism, a 13-signature model achieved around 85% sensitivity and nearly 84% specificity.

The chain uses TRBV5-1 and TRBJ2-2; possibly TRBD1 or TRBD2 for D (5 bases each). The sample consisted of peripheral blood. The sequence was obtained from an adult man with Graves' ophthalmopathy. CDR3 nucleotides: TGCGCCAGCAGCTGGCAGGGTGCGGGCATTACCGGGGAGCTGTTTTTT. The encoded protein is CASSWQGAGITGELFF.